Presented here are 2 T cell receptor beta chains from one specimen sequenced in a study of TIL therapy for anti-PD-1-resistant metastatic lung cancer. Regarding time point: pre-treatment sample, taken before nivolumab and TIL therapy. This was the immunoSEQ v3 assay. Data came from immunoSEQ multiplex PCR; TCRdb stores just in-frame clones and leaves some out. This repertoire shows 35,000 to 55,000 clones, less than 80% found once; its top ten account for roughly 16%. Specimen: blood, collected at baseline. All receptors derive from a man in his sixties or seventies with non-small cell lung cancer.

The V and J genes are TRBV5-1 and TRBJ1-4, with D possibly matching TRBD1 (5 bases). Trimming took 4 bases from V and 4 from J, leaving 14 bases between them. The length of the CDR3 is 15 residues. Germline CDR1 SGHRS, CDR2 YFSETQ. CDR3: CASSMGTVNNEKLFF. For the CDR3, the DNA is TGCGCCAGCAGCATGGGGACGGTTAATAATGAAAAACTGTTTTTT.

The J gene is TRBJ2-1, the V gene TRBV7-2; 7 bases fit TRBD1. The CDR3 runs 13 residues. The germline V gene has CDR1 SGHTA and CDR2 FQGNSA. After removal of 5 bases from V and 9 bases from J, the junction contained 7 bases not matched to a gene. The CDR3 DNA reads as TGTGCCAGCAGCAATGGACAGGTCGGTGAGCAGTTCTTC. Protein product: CASSNGQVGEQFF.